These 14 T cell receptor beta chains were all obtained from the same sample, sequenced in a study of blood T cell repertoires in COVID-19. Assay used: immunoSEQ multiplex PCR; TCRdb lists only in-frame clones, some missing. The sample carries roughly 200,000 clones, 83% recorded once. The source material was peripheral blood. The receptors come from a man aged 40-49 years with active or convalescent COVID-19.

This chain connects TRBV19 to TRBJ2-7; 9 positions agree with TRBD2. V lost 6 bases, J lost 2 bases, and 5 bases stayed unmatched. In germline, CDR1 is LNHDA, CDR2 SQIVND (reference sequence). CDR3 length: 14 residues. The chain's CDR3 is CASSPGLATYEQYF. DNA for the CDR3: TGTGCCAGTAGCCCCGGACTAGCGACCTACGAGCAGTACTTC.

The chain joins TRBV28 to TRBJ1-4; tentatively, D is TRBD1 (5 bases). V was clipped by 5 bases and J by 0 bases, with 16 bases between them. This CDR3 comprises 17 residues. CDR1 is MDHEN and CDR2 is SYDVKM in the germline V gene. DNA of the CDR3: TGTGCCAGCAGTAAGACAGAGAAGTATGCAACTAATGAAAAACTGTTTTTT. Its translation is CASSKTEKYATNEKLFF. The variable domain in full, with the rest retrieved from reference TRBV28 and TRBJ1-4, is DVKVTQSSRYLVKRTGEKVFLECVQDMDHENMFWYRQDPGLGLRLIYFSYDVKMKEKGDIPEGYSVSREKKERFSLILESASTNQTSMYLCASSKTEKYATNEKLFFGSGTQLSVL.

The chain recombines TRBV30 with TRBJ1-1; 7 bases fit TRBD1. V gave up 1 base and J gave up 1 base; unmatched junction bases: 3. Germline V gene lookup returns CDR1 GTSNPN and CDR2 SVGIG (reference sequence). The CDR3 contains 14 residues. CDR3 residues: CAWSAGTANTEAFF. The CDR3 DNA reads as TGTGCCTGGAGTGCCGGGACAGCGAACACTGAAGCTTTCTTT.

The chain carries TRBV14 and TRBJ2-7; the D is unclear. This CDR3 has 14 residues. Germline-derived CDR1 and CDR2 are SGHDN and FVKESK. The V end lost 3 bases, the J end lost 5 bases, and 14 bases lay between the germline ends. In DNA, the CDR3 is TGTGCCAGCAGCCAGATGGGCGCTACAAACGAGCAGTACTTC. This encodes CASSQMGATNEQYF.

This chain connects TRBV4-2 to TRBJ2-1; 8 positions agree with TRBD2. With V trimmed by 3 bases and J by 3 bases, 10 bases remained unmatched. The CDR3 has 17 amino acids. CDR1 and CDR2 (germline): LGHNA, YNFKEQ. This CDR3 reads CASSQGSGSTLYNEQFF. DNA of the CDR3: TGTGCCAGCAGCCAGGGCAGCGGGAGCACCCTCTACAATGAGCAGTTCTTC.

This rearrangement joins TRBV7-2 to TRBJ1-4; TRBD1 might be the D (6 bases). Germline V gives CDR1 SGHTA, CDR2 FQGNSA. The CDR3 sequence is 18 residues long. V lost 2 bases, J lost 5 bases, and 21 bases lay in between. In nucleotides, the CDR3 is TGTGCCAGCAGCTTACAACCGACAGGTCCAGGGGTAAATGAAAAACTGTTTTTT. It encodes CASSLQPTGPGVNEKLFF. The complete variable domain, with remaining parts taken from reference TRBV7-2 and TRBJ1-4, reads GAGVSQSPSNKVTEKGKDVELRCDPISGHTALYWYRQSLGQGLEFLIYFQGNSAPDKSGLPSDRFSAERTGGSVSTLTIQRTQQEDSAVYLCASSLQPTGPGVNEKLFFGSGTQLSVL.

In nucleotides, the CDR3 is TGTGCCAGTAGTGTAGGAGGACAGCGGAACACTGAAGCTTTCTTT. Protein: CASSVGGQRNTEAFF. The rearrangement links TRBV19 to TRBJ1-1; the D gene is possibly TRBD1 (6 bases). This CDR3 is 15 amino acids long. Per germline, CDR1 LNHDA and CDR2 SQIVND (reference sequence). With 5 bases removed from V and 1 base from J, the gap between germline ends came to 14 bases.

The rearrangement joins TRBV6-6 to TRBJ2-2, with TRBD1 matching 10 bases. Losses at the gene ends were 5 bases for V and 1 base for J; bases not matched to a gene: 1. Germline V gene lookup returns CDR1 MNHNY and CDR2 SVGAGI (reference sequence). CDR3 size: 15 residues. The CDR3 loop reads CASSGTGVNTGELFF. In nucleotides, the CDR3 is TGTGCCAGCAGTGGGACAGGGGTGAACACCGGGGAGCTGTTTTTT.

The chain combines TRBV28 with TRBJ1-2; 8 nucleotides align to TRBD1. Germline-derived CDR1 and CDR2 are MDHEN and SYDVKM. J gave up 4 bases and V 6 bases, and 7 bases lay outside the gene matches. The CDR3 runs to 14 residues. CDR3 sequence (DNA): TGTGCCAGCAGCCCCGGACAGGGAATCTATGGCTACACCTTC. This codes for CASSPGQGIYGYTF.

The V gene is TRBV9, the J gene TRBJ1-4; tentatively, D is TRBD1 (5 bases). The ends were cut back, 1 base at V and 5 bases at J, with 12 bases in the middle. The CDR3 is 15 amino acids. CDR1 and CDR2 from the germline V gene are SGDLS and YYNGEE. This CDR3 is CASSVSRTINEKLFF. CDR3 nucleotide sequence: TGTGCCAGCAGCGTATCTCGGACAATAAATGAAAAACTGTTTTTT. Together with reference TRBV9 and TRBJ1-4, the CDR3 gives the full variable domain: DSGVTQTPKHLITATGQRVTLRCSPRSGDLSVYWYQQSLDQGLQFLIQYYNGEERAKGNILERFSAQQFPDLHSELNLSSLELGDSALYFCASSVSRTINEKLFFGSGTQLSVL.

The genes are TRBV6-5 and TRBJ1-1; D uncertain. CDR1 and CDR2 from the germline V gene are MNHEY and SVGAGI. This CDR3 is built from 14 residues. Trimming removed 7 bases from V and 2 bases from J, with 14 bases in between. The CDR3 sequence is CASIGIADNTEAFF. Written as DNA, the CDR3 is TGTGCCAGCATTGGTATCGCAGATAACACTGAAGCTTTCTTT.

This sequence joins TRBV9 and TRBJ1-6, with D maybe TRBD1 (5 bases). Trimming removed 3 bases from V and 10 bases from J, with 17 bases in between. The CDR3 loop spans 15 amino acids. Per the germline V gene, CDR1 is SGDLS and CDR2 is YYNGEE. This CDR3 reads CASSANSGVGSPLHF. CDR3 coding DNA: TGTGCCAGCAGCGCAAATTCGGGGGTTGGGTCACCCCTCCACTTT.

This clone was seen once. The limits of the CDR3 on the DNA are not certain, so only TCRdb's listed CDR3 is given. V is TRBV6-1 and J is TRBJ2-1; TRBD2 is taken as the D call from the table, unchecked against the DNA. The CDR3 is made up of 15 amino acids, end residues included. CDR1 and CDR2 from the germline V gene are MNHNS and SASEGT. CDR3 amino acids: CASSEIVAGGTGRFF.

This sequence joins TRBV7-9 and TRBJ1-5, with a tentative D call TRBD1 (6 bases). The V end was cut by 5 bases, the J end by 5 bases, with 13 bases between. Germline V CDR1 and CDR2: SEHNR, FQNEAQ (reference sequence). This CDR3 spans 14 amino acids. CDR3 sequence: CASSPTGWYQPQHF. For the CDR3, the DNA is TGTGCCAGCAGCCCTACAGGGTGGTATCAGCCCCAGCATTTT.